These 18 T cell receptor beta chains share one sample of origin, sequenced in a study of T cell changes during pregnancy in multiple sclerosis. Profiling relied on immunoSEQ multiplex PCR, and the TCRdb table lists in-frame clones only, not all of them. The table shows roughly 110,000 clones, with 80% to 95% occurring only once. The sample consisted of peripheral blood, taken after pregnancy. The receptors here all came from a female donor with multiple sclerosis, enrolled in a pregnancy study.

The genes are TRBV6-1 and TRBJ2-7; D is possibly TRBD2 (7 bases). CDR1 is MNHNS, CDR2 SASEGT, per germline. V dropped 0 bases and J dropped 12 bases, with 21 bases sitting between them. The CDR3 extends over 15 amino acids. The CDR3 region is CASSEAGGVRRGGYF. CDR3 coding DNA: TGTGCCAGCAGTGAAGCGGGAGGGGTTCGGAGAGGGGGGTACTTC.

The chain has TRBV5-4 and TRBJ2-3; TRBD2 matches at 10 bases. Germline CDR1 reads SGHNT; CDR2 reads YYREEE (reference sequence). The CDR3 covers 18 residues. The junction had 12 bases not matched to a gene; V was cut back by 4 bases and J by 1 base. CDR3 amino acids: CASSPPARTSGRTDTQYF. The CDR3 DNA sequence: TGTGCCAGCAGCCCACCCGCCCGGACTAGCGGCCGCACAGATACGCAGTATTTT.

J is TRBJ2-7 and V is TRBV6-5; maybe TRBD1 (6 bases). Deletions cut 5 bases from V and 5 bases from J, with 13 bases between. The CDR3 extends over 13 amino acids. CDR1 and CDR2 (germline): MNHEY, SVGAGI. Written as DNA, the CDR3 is TGTGCCAGCAGTAAGCTACAGGGAAACGAGCAGTACTTC. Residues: CASSKLQGNEQYF.

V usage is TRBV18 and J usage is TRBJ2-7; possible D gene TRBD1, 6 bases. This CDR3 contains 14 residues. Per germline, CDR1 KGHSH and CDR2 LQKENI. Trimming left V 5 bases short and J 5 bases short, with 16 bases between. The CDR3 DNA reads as TGTGCCAGCTCAGTCACCCCAGGGGCTGACGAGCAGTACTTC. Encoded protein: CASSVTPGADEQYF.

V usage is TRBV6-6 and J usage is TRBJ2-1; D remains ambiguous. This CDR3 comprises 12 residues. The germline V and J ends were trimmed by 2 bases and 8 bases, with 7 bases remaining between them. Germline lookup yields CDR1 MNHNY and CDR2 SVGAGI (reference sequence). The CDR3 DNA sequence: TGTGCCAGCAGTTACAATCTCGATGAGCAGTTCTTC. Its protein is CASSYNLDEQFF.

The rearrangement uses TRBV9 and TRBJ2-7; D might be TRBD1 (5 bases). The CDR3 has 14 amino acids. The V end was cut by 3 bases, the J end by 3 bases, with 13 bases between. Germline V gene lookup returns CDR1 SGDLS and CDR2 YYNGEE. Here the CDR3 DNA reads TGTGCCAGCAGCGCGACAGAAAGGGGCTACGAGCAGTACTTC. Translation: CASSATERGYEQYF.

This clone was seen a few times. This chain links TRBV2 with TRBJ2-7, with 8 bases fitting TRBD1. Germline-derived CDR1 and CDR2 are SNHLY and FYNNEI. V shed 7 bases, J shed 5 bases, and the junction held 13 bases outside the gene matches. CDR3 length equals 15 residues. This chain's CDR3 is CASTLTTGGGDEQYF. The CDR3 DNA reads TGTGCCAGCACCCTAACCACAGGGGGAGGAGACGAGCAGTACTTC.

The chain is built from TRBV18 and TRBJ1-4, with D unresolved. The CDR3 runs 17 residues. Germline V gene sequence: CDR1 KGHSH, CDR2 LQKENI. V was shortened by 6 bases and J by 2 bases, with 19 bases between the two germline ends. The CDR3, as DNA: TGTGCCAGCTCCCCCTTGGCGGGCCATACTACTAATGAAAAACTGTTTTTT. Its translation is CASSPLAGHTTNEKLFF.

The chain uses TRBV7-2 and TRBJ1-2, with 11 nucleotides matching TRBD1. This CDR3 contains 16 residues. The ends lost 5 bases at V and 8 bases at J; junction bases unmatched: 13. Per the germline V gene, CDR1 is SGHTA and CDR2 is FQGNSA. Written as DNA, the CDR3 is TGTGCCAGCAGCGTCCGGGACAGGGGGACCTTTGGGGGCTACACCTTC. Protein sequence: CASSVRDRGTFGGYTF.

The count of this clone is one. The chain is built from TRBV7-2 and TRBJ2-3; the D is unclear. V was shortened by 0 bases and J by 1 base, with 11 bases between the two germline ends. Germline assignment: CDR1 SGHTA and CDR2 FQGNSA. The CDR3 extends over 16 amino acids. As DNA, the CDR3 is TGTGCCAGCAGCTTAGCCTCACCCAGCGGCACAGATACGCAGTATTTT. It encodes CASSLASPSGTDTQYF. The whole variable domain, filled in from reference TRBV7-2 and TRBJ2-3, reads GAGVSQSPSNKVTEKGKDVELRCDPISGHTALYWYRQSLGQGLEFLIYFQGNSAPDKSGLPSDRFSAERTGGSVSTLTIQRTQQEDSAVYLCASSLASPSGTDTQYFGPGTRLTVL.

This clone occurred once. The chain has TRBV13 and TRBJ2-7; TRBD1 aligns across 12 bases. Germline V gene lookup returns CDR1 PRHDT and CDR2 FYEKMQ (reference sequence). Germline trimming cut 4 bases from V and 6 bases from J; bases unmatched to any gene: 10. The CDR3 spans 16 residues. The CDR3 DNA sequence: TGTGCCAGCAGCTACATCCGGGACAGGGGGCCGGGCGAGCAGTACTTC. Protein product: CASSYIRDRGPGEQYF. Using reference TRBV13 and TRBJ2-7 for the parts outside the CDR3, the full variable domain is AAGVIQSPRHLIKEKRETATLKCYPIPRHDTVYWYQQGPGQDPQFLISFYEKMQSDKGSIPDRFSAQQFSDYHSELNMSSLELGDSALYFCASSYIRDRGPGEQYFGPGTRLTVT.

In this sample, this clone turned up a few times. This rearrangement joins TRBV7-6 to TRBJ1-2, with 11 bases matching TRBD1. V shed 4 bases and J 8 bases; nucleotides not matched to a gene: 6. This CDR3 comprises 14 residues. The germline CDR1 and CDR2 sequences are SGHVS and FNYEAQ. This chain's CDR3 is CASSSGQGAWGYTF. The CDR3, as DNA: TGTGCCAGCAGCTCCGGACAGGGGGCTTGGGGCTACACCTTC.

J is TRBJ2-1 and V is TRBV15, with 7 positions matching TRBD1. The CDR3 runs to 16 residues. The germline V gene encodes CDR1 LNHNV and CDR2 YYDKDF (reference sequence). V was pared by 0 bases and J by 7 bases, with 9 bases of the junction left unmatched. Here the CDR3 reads CATSRDRGLGMNEQFF. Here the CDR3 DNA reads TGTGCCACCAGCAGAGATAGGGGGCTAGGAATGAATGAGCAGTTCTTC.

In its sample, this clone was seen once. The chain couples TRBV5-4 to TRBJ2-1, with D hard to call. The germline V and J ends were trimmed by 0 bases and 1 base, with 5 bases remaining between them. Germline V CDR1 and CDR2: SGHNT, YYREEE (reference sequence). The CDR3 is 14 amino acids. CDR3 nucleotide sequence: TGTGCCAGCAGCTTGGTCGGGTCCTACAATGAGCAGTTCTTC. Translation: CASSLVGSYNEQFF.

The CDR3 sequence: CASTFGGAGLGDEKLFF. For the CDR3, the DNA is TGTGCCAGCACCTTTGGAGGGGCAGGCTTGGGGGATGAAAAACTGTTTTTT. V usage is TRBV28 and J usage is TRBJ1-4; tentative D call: TRBD1 (5 bases). The CDR3 extends over 17 amino acids. The V end lost 7 bases, the J end lost 6 bases, and 24 bases lay between the germline ends. The germline CDR1 and CDR2 sequences are MDHEN and SYDVKM.

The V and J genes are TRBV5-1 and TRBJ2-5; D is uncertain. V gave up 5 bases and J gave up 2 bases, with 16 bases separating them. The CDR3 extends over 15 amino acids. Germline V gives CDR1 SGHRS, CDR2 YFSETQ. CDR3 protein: CASSPKILVQETQYF. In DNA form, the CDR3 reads TGCGCCAGCAGTCCTAAAATTCTAGTTCAAGAGACCCAGTACTTC. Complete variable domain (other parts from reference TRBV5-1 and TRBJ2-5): KAGVTQTPRYLIKTRGQQVTLSCSPISGHRSVSWYQQTPGQGLQFLFEYFSETQRNKGNFPGRFSGRQFSNSRSEMNVSTLELGDSALYLCASSPKILVQETQYFGPGTRLLVL.

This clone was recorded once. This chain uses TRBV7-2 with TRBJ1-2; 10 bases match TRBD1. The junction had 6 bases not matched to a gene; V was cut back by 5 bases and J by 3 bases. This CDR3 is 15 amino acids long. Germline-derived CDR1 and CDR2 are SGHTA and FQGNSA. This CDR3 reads CASSLLGQGDYGYTF. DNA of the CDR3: TGTGCCAGCAGCCTTTTAGGACAGGGGGACTATGGCTACACCTTC.

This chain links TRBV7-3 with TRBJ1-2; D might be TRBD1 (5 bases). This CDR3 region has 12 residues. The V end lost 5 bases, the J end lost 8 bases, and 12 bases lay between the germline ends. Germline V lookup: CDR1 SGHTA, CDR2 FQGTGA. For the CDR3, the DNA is TGTGCCAGCAGCCTCCCGGGGGAGGGCTACACCTTC. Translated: CASSLPGEGYTF.